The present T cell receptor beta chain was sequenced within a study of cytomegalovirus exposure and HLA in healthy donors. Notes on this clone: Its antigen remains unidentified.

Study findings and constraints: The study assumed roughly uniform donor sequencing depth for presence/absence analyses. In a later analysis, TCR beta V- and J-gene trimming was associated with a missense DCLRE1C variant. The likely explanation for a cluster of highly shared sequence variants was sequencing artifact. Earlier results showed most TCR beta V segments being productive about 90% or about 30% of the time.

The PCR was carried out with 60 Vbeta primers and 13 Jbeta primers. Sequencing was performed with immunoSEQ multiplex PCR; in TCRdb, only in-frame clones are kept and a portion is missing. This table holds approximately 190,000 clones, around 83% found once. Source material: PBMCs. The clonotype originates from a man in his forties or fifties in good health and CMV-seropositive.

The CDR3 loop reads CASSLFTGLTEAFF. The CDR3 DNA reads as TGTGCCAGCAGCCTCTTTACAGGGCTCACTGAAGCTTTCTTT. J is TRBJ1-1 and V is TRBV5-5; possible D gene TRBD1, 6 bases. Germline assignment: CDR1 SGHKS and CDR2 YYEKEE (reference sequence). The V end was cut by 4 bases, the J end by 4 bases, with 14 bases between. There are 14 residues in the CDR3.